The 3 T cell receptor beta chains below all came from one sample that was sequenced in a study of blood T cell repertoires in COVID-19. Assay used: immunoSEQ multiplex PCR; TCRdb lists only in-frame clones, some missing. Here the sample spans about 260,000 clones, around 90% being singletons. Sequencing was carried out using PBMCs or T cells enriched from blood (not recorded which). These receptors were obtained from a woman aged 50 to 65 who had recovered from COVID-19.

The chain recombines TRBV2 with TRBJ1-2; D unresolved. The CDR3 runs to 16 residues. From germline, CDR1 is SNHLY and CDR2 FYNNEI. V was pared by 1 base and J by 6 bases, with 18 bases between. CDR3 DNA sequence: TGTGCCAGCAGTGAAGGGGCCAGAGCGGGGAGAAATGGCTACACCTTC. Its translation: CASSEGARAGRNGYTF.

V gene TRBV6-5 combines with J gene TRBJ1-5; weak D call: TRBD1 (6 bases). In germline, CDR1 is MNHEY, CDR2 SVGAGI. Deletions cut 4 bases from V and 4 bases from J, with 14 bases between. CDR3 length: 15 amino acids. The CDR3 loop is CASSLWEQGNQPQHF. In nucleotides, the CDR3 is TGTGCCAGCAGTTTGTGGGAACAGGGTAATCAGCCCCAGCATTTT.

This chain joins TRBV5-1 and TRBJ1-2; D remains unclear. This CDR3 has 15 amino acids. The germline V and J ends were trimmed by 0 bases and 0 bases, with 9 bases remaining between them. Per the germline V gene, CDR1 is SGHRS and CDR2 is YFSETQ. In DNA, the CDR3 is TGCGCCAGCAGCTTGGCCCCCGCAGCTAACTATGGCTACACCTTC. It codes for CASSLAPAANYGYTF.